The 29 T cell receptor beta chains reported below all come from one sample, sequenced in a study of regulatory T cells in long-lasting Graves disease. The time point: persistent/refractory GD, antithyroid drugs over 5 years with positive TRAb. RNA extracted from PBMCs served as the sequencing template. The authors built TCR beta libraries using iRepertoire HTBI primers and Arm-PCR of CDR3 regions. TCRdb re-called the multiplex PCR reads through MiXCR, storing one row per CDR3 protein. The sample shows some 370,000 distinct CDR3 sequences, less than 25% of them seen only once. The sample was peripheral blood mononuclear cells (PBMCs), taken when the disease was refractory, from a patient treated with antithyroid drugs. Receptors were obtained from a female donor with Graves disease.

The chain recombines TRBV19 with TRBJ1-5; weak D call: TRBD1 (6 bases). CDR1 and CDR2 from the germline V gene are LNHDA and SQIVND (reference sequence). The CDR3 spans 14 residues. The germline V and J ends were trimmed by 10 bases and 0 bases, with 13 bases remaining between them. Written as DNA, the CDR3 is TGTGCCACAAGAGACAGGAATAGCAATCAGCCCCAGCATTTT. Amino acids: CATRDRNSNQPQHF. The variable domain in full, with the rest retrieved from reference TRBV19 and TRBJ1-5, is DGGITQSPKYLFRKEGQNVTLSCEQNLNHDAMYWYRQDPGQGLRLIYYSQIVNDFQKGDIAEGYSVSREKKESFPLTVTSAQKNPTAFYLCATRDRNSNQPQHFGDGTRLSIL.

This clonotype was seen many times. Here the CDR3 reads CASSYSIGGRGNQPQHF. In nucleotides, the CDR3 is TGTGCCAGCAGTTACTCGATAGGCGGCAGGGGAAATCAGCCCCAGCATTTT. The chain recombines TRBV6-5 with TRBJ1-5; D might be TRBD1 (6 bases). The CDR3 contains 17 residues. CDR1 and CDR2 (germline): MNHEY, SVGAGI. V lost 0 bases and J 4 bases, leaving 16 bases between the germline ends.

The V call is TRBV7-3, the J call TRBJ2-1; TRBD2 might be the D (5 bases). The length of the CDR3 is 15 residues. V gave up 5 bases and J gave up 6 bases, with 17 bases separating them. Germline CDR1 reads SGHTA; CDR2 reads FQGTGA. The CDR3 is CASSPQVRAGNEQFF. Written as DNA, the CDR3 is TGTGCCAGCAGCCCACAAGTGAGGGCGGGCAATGAGCAGTTCTTC.

This clonotype showed up many times. V and J are TRBV2 and TRBJ1-1; 7 bases align to TRBD1. The CDR3 length is 15 residues. The V and J ends lost 5 bases and 0 bases, in that order; junction bases with no gene match: 6. Germline CDR1 SNHLY, CDR2 FYNNEI. The CDR3 DNA follows: TGTGCCAGCAGTAAACAGGGGTTCGTGAACACTGAAGCTTTCTTT. As protein: CASSKQGFVNTEAFF.

The V gene is TRBV5-1, the J gene TRBJ1-5; 8 bases map to TRBD1. Germline V gene data show CDR1 as SGHRS and CDR2 as YFSETQ. With 0 bases clipped from V and 4 bases from J, the junction kept 6 bases outside the gene matches. The CDR3 has 16 amino acids. CDR3 DNA: TGCGCCAGCAGCTTGGGTGCAGGGGGCATTAATCAGCCCCAGCATTTT. Its translation is CASSLGAGGINQPQHF. Full variable domain (outside the CDR3, taken from reference TRBV5-1 and TRBJ1-5): KAGVTQTPRYLIKTRGQQVTLSCSPISGHRSVSWYQQTPGQGLQFLFEYFSETQRNKGNFPGRFSGRQFSNSRSEMNVSTLELGDSALYLCASSLGAGGINQPQHFGDGTRLSIL.

This clonotype was observed at least ten times. This sequence joins TRBV11-2 and TRBJ1-2; 7 positions match TRBD1. Trimming removed 4 bases from V and 8 bases from J; junction bases left unmatched: 13. The CDR3 sequence is 15 residues long. Germline loops: CDR1 SGHAT, CDR2 FQNNGV. CDR3 DNA sequence: TGTGCCAGCAGCTCCAGCCGGGACAGCCCACGGGGCTACACCTTC. Its translation is CASSSSRDSPRGYTF.

This clonotype has at least ten counts. The chain joins TRBV20-1 to TRBJ1-1, with a weak D call TRBD1 (5 bases). Trimming pared 0 bases from V and 1 base from J, leaving 12 bases between. Per the germline V gene, CDR1 is DFQATT and CDR2 is SNEGSKA (reference sequence). The CDR3 loop spans 15 amino acids. The CDR3: CSARDFQGTNTEAFF. The CDR3 bases are TGCAGTGCTAGAGATTTTCAGGGAACGAACACTGAAGCTTTCTTT.

Concerning this clonotype: With only one base between it and a far larger clone, this is likely a read error. The V gene is TRBV9, the J gene TRBJ2-7, with 11 bases fitting TRBD2. CDR3 length equals 14 residues. The germline V gene has CDR1 SGDLS and CDR2 YYNGEE. V shed 3 bases, J shed 3 bases, and the junction held 2 bases outside the gene matches. CDR3 sequence reads: CASSAGTSGYEQYF. CDR3 DNA: TGTGCCAGCAGCGCCGGGACTAGCGGCTACGAGCAGTACTTC. The full variable domain, in which reference TRBV9 and TRBJ2-7 provide the parts outside the CDR3, is DSGVTQTPKHLITATGQRVTLRCSPRSGDLSVYWYQQSLDQGLQFLIQYYNGEERAKGNILERFSAQQFPDLHSELNLSSLELGDSALYFCASSAGTSGYEQYFGPGTRLTVT.

The chain uses TRBV20-1 and TRBJ1-6, with 7 positions matching TRBD1. CDR1 DFQATT and CDR2 SNEGSKA come from the germline V gene (reference sequence). The CDR3 runs 14 residues. V shed 0 bases and J 10 bases; nucleotides not matched to a gene: 6. CDR3 sequence: CSARENRGESPLHF. CDR3 DNA sequence: TGCAGTGCTAGAGAAAACAGGGGTGAATCACCCCTCCACTTT.

This clonotype was seen at least ten times. J is TRBJ2-7 and V is TRBV11-2; D may correspond to TRBD1 or TRBD2 (5 bases each). This CDR3 has 12 amino acids. Deletions cut 6 bases from V and 4 bases from J, with 10 bases between. The V gene's germline CDR1 is SGHAT and CDR2 FQNNGV. DNA of the CDR3: TGTGCCAGCAGGGGGGTCTGGTACGAGCAGTACTTC. This sequence encodes CASRGVWYEQYF.

In its sample, this clonotype was seen a few times. The chain has TRBV5-5 and TRBJ2-3; D not resolved. Germline V gene data show CDR1 as SGHKS and CDR2 as YYEKEE (reference sequence). Trimming took 2 bases from V and 6 from J, leaving 7 bases between them. The CDR3 has 12 residues. The chain's CDR3 is CASSFKLDTQYF. CDR3 DNA sequence: TGTGCCAGCAGCTTTAAGTTGGATACGCAGTATTTT.

This chain's CDR3 is CASSTGIISQETQYF. The CDR3 DNA reads as TGTGCCAGCAGCACCGGGATCATCTCCCAAGAGACCCAGTACTTC. The chain combines TRBV5-5 with TRBJ2-5; D might be TRBD2 (5 bases). The CDR3 is 15 amino acids. Germline V CDR1 and CDR2: SGHKS, YYEKEE (reference sequence). The germline V and J ends were trimmed by 4 bases and 1 base, with 14 bases remaining between them.

At least ten counts were recorded for this clonotype. The genes are TRBV20-1 and TRBJ2-5; 7 nucleotides align to TRBD1. The length of the CDR3 is 14 residues. CDR1 is DFQATT and CDR2 is SNEGSKA in the germline V gene (reference sequence). Germline trimming cut 0 bases from V and 2 bases from J; bases unmatched to any gene: 3. The CDR3 DNA follows: TGCAGTGCTAGAGAAGGGACAGCGCAAGAGACCCAGTACTTC. Translating gives CSAREGTAQETQYF.

The gene calls are TRBV6-1 and TRBJ2-3, with 8 bases lining up with TRBD2. Germline trimming cut 6 bases from V and 4 bases from J; bases unmatched to any gene: 12. Germline CDR1 reads MNHNS; CDR2 reads SASEGT. The CDR3 is 16 residues long. This CDR3 reads CASRSLRPSGPDTQYF. CDR3 coding DNA: TGTGCCAGCAGATCACTAAGGCCTAGCGGGCCAGATACGCAGTATTTT.

This clonotype was counted many times. J is TRBJ2-7 and V is TRBV28; 8 nucleotides line up with TRBD1. Germline V lookup: CDR1 MDHEN, CDR2 SYDVKM. CDR3 length: 14 residues. V lost 3 bases, J lost 6 bases, and 7 bases stayed unmatched. The CDR3, as DNA: TGTGCCAGCAGTTTTTCAGGGGGCGTCTCCGAGCAGTACTTC. It yields the protein CASSFSGGVSEQYF.

The table lists this clonotype with a few counts. The CDR3 DNA reads as TGCGCCAGCAGCCAAGCGAACGCCTTACTGGGGTACGAGCAGTACTTC. Protein product: CASSQANALLGYEQYF. The rearrangement links TRBV4-1 to TRBJ2-7; D gene ambiguous. Between the trimmed V and J ends, which lost 1 base and 4 bases, there was a span of 17 bases. This CDR3 has 16 amino acids. Germline V gene data show CDR1 as MGHRA and CDR2 as YSYEKL.

The sample holds many counts of this clonotype. CDR3: CSARVGGMNTEAFF. As DNA, the CDR3 is TGCAGTGCTAGAGTGGGGGGGATGAACACTGAAGCTTTCTTT. The V call is TRBV20-1, the J call TRBJ1-1, with D possibly TRBD1 on 5 matching bases. Germline loops: CDR1 DFQATT, CDR2 SNEGSKA (reference sequence). V lost 1 base to trimming and J lost 0 bases, with 9 bases between them. The CDR3 length is 14 residues.

This chain uses TRBV6-5 with TRBJ2-2; unclear D gene. The CDR3 is made up of 15 amino acids. CDR1 is MNHEY and CDR2 is SVGAGI in the germline V gene. The germline V and J ends were trimmed by 4 bases and 2 bases, with 11 bases remaining between them. The CDR3 reads CASSSDGVNTGELFF. The CDR3 DNA reads as TGTGCCAGCAGTTCGGACGGAGTCAACACCGGGGAGCTGTTTTTT.

A few counts support this clonotype. This rearrangement joins TRBV13 to TRBJ2-7, with a weak D call TRBD2 (5 bases). The CDR3 length is 15 residues. Trimming cost V 8 bases and J 4 bases, with 21 bases left between them. CDR1 is PRHDT and CDR2 is FYEKMQ in the germline V gene (reference sequence). DNA of the CDR3: TGTGCCAGCGCCGCGCGGGTGGCGGGTCTGTACGAGCAGTACTTC. Translation: CASAARVAGLYEQYF.

This chain joins TRBV4-1 and TRBJ2-7; 14 nucleotides match TRBD2. The CDR3 has 16 residues. V gave up 3 bases and J gave up 2 bases; unmatched junction bases: 3. Looked up from germline, CDR1 is MGHRA and CDR2 is YSYEKL. CDR3 protein: CASSHTTSGRAYEQYF. CDR3 bases: TGCGCCAGCAGCCACACGACTAGCGGGAGGGCCTACGAGCAGTACTTC.

This clonotype was counted ten times or more. This chain links TRBV6-1 with TRBJ2-5, with a tentative D call TRBD2 (5 bases). Trimming took 6 bases from V and 5 from J, leaving 16 bases between them. Germline V gives CDR1 MNHNS, CDR2 SASEGT. The length of the CDR3 is 14 residues. CDR3 protein: CASRLNSGGETQYF. The DNA for the CDR3 is TGTGCCAGCAGGCTTAACAGCGGTGGGGAGACCCAGTACTTC.

CDR3 coding DNA: TGTGCCAGCAGTTACTCCTTCCGGAGAAGCTCCTATAATTCACCCCTCCACTTT. The encoded protein is CASSYSFRRSSYNSPLHF. The chain joins TRBV6-5 to TRBJ1-6; no reliable D call. CDR3 length: 18 residues. The germline gives CDR1 MNHEY, CDR2 SVGAGI. Trimming took off 0 bases at V and 0 bases at J, with 12 bases between the two ends.

The gene calls are TRBV4-1 and TRBJ2-7, with 10 positions matching TRBD2. With 0 bases clipped from V and 2 bases from J, the junction kept 4 bases outside the gene matches. The V gene's germline CDR1 is MGHRA and CDR2 YSYEKL. The CDR3 runs 16 residues. The CDR3 loop is CASSQDRLAGAYEQYF. DNA for the CDR3: TGCGCCAGCAGCCAAGATAGGCTAGCGGGAGCCTACGAGCAGTACTTC.

For this clonotype: A junction boundary mismatches the germline segment, possibly from a read error. The chain combines TRBV20-1 with TRBJ2-7; D remains ambiguous. CDR1 and CDR2 from the germline V gene are DFQATT and SNEGSKA (reference sequence). The CDR3 totals 12 residues. Here the CDR3 reads CSARLPEGWQYF. CDR3 nucleotides: TGCAGCGCTAGGCTACCCGAAGGATGGCAGTACTTC.

Many counts were recorded for this clonotype. This chain connects TRBV5-1 to TRBJ1-4; perhaps TRBD1 as D (6 bases). Trimming shortened V by 0 bases and J by 8 bases, and 14 bases separated the two germline ends. Germline V gene data show CDR1 as SGHRS and CDR2 as YFSETQ. This CDR3 is built from 15 residues. Written as DNA, the CDR3 is TGCGCCAGCAGCTTGGTAGGGGGATTGAACGAAAAACTGTTTTTT. Its translation: CASSLVGGLNEKLFF. The full variable domain, in which reference TRBV5-1 and TRBJ1-4 provide the parts outside the CDR3, is KAGVTQTPRYLIKTRGQQVTLSCSPISGHRSVSWYQQTPGQGLQFLFEYFSETQRNKGNFPGRFSGRQFSNSRSEMNVSTLELGDSALYLCASSLVGGLNEKLFFGSGTQLSVL.

This clonotype was seen only a few times. J is TRBJ1-1 and V is TRBV9; TRBD1 aligns across 9 bases. After removal of 4 bases from V and 7 bases from J, the junction contained 8 bases not matched to a gene. The length of the CDR3 is 14 residues. Germline lookup yields CDR1 SGDLS and CDR2 YYNGEE. As DNA, the CDR3 is TGTGCCAGCAGCTCCGGGACAGGGAGTGTTGAAGCTTTCTTT. This codes for CASSSGTGSVEAFF.

The rearrangement joins TRBV5-1 to TRBJ1-1, with 10 positions matching TRBD1. Germline CDR1 and CDR2: SGHRS and YFSETQ. V lost 4 bases to trimming and J lost 7 bases; unmatched junction nucleotides: 7. The CDR3 loop spans 14 amino acids. The CDR3 loop reads CASSASTGGFEAFF. In DNA form, the CDR3 reads TGCGCCAGCAGCGCCTCGACAGGGGGCTTTGAAGCTTTCTTT.

This clonotype has a count of ten or more. The chain couples TRBV4-1 to TRBJ1-4, with D maybe TRBD1 (6 bases). Germline CDR1 MGHRA, CDR2 YSYEKL. The CDR3 length is 15 residues. Trimming took off 0 bases at V and 7 bases at J, with 12 bases between the two ends. Here the CDR3 DNA reads TGCGCCAGCAGCCAAGATCGGGGGGCGGGTGAAAAACTGTTTTTT. Translating it yields CASSQDRGAGEKLFF.

In this sample, this clonotype turned up many times. The V call is TRBV28, the J call TRBJ1-2; TRBD1 agrees at 7 bases. Trimming took 6 bases from V and 4 from J; bases not matched to a gene: 5. This CDR3 is built from 13 residues. Germline values: CDR1 MDHEN, CDR2 SYDVKM. CDR3 in amino acids: CASRPGQPYGYTF. CDR3 sequence (DNA): TGTGCCAGCAGGCCGGGACAGCCCTATGGCTACACCTTC.